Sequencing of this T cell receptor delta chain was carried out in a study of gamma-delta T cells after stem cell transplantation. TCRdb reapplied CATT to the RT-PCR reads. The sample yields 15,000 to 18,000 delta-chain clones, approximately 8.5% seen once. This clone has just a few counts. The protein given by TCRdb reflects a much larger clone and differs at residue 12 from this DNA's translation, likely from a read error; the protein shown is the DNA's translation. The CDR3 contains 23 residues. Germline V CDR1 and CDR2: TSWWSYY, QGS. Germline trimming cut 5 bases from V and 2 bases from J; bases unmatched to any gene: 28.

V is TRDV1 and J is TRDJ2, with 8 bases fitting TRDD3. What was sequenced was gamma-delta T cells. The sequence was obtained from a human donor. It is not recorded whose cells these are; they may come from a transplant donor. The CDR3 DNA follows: TGTGCTCTTGGGAAGGGGATCCTACTGAAATACGCGGGGATACTGGACTTGACAGCACAACTCTTCTTT. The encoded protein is CALGKGILLKYAGILDLTAQLFF.